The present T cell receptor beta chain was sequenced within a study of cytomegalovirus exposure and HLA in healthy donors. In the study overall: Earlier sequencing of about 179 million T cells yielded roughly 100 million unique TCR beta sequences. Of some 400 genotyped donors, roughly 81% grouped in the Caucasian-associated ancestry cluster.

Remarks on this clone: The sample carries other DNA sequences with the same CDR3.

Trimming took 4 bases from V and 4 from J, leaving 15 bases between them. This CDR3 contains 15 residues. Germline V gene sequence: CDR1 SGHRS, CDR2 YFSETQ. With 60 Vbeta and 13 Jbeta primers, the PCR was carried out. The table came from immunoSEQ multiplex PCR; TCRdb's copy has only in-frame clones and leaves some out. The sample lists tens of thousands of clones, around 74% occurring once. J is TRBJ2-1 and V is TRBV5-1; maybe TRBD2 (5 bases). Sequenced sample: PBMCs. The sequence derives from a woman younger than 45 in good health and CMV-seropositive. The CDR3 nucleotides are TGCGCCAGCAGCAACGGGAAAGCGGCATACAATGAGCAGTTCTTC. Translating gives CASSNGKAAYNEQFF.